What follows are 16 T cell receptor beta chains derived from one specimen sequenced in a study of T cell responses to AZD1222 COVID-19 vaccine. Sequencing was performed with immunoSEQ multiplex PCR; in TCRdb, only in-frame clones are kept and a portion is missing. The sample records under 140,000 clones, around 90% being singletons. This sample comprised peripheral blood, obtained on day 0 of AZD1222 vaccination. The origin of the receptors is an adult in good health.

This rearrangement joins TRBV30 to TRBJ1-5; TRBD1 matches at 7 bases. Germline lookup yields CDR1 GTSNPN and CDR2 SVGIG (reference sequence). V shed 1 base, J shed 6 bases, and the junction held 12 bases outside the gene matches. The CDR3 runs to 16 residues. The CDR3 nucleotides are TGTGCCTGGAGTGATATGAGTGACAGGGTGTTTCAGCCCCAGCATTTT. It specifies CAWSDMSDRVFQPQHF.

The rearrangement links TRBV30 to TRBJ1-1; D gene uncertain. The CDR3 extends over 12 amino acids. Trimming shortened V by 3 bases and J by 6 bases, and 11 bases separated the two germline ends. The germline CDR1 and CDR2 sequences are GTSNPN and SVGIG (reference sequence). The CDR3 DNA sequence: TGTGCCTGGAGGGGCCGGGTGGCTGAAGCTTTCTTT. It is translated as CAWRGRVAEAFF.

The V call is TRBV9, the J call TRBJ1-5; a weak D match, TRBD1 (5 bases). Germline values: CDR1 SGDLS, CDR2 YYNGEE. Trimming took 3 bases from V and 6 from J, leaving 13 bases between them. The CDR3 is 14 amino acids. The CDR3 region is CASSADTGRQPQHF. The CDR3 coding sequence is TGTGCCAGCAGCGCTGACACGGGGCGTCAGCCCCAGCATTTT.

Here the CDR3 reads CASSWTNNYGYTF. Here the CDR3 DNA reads TGTGCCAGCAGCTGGACAAATAACTATGGCTACACCTTC. This sequence joins TRBV7-9 and TRBJ1-2; D may be TRBD1 (5 bases). Trimming pared 4 bases from V and 1 base from J, leaving 7 bases between. The CDR3 runs to 13 residues. Germline V CDR1 and CDR2: SEHNR, FQNEAQ (reference sequence).

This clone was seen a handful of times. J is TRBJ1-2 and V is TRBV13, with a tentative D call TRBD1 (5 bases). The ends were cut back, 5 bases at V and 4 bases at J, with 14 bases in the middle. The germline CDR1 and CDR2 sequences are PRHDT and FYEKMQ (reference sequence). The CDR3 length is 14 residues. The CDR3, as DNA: TGTGCCAGCAGCGGCGTAAAGGGGACCTATGGCTACACCTTC. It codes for CASSGVKGTYGYTF.

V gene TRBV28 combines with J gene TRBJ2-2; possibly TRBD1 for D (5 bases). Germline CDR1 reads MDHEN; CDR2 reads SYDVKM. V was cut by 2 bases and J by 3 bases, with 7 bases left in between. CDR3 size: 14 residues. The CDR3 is CASSLQGDTGELFF. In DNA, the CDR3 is TGTGCCAGCAGTTTACAGGGCGACACCGGGGAGCTGTTTTTT.

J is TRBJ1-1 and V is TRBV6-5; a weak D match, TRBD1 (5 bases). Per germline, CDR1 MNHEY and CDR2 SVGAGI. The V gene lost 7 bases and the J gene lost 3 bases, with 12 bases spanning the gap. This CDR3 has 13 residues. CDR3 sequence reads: CASTGGVDTEAFF. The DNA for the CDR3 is TGTGCCAGCACCGGGGGGGTCGACACTGAAGCTTTCTTT.

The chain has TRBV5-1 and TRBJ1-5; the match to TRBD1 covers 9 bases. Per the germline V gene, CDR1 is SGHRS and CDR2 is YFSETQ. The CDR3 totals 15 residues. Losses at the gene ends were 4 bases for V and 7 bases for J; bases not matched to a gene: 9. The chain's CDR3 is CASSKDGTGMQPQHF. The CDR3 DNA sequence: TGCGCCAGCAGCAAAGATGGGACAGGGATGCAGCCCCAGCATTTT.

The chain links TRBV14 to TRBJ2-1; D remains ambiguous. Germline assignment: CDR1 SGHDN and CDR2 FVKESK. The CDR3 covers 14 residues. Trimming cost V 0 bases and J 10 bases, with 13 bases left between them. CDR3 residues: CASSQDLGLGEQFF. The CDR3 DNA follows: TGTGCCAGCAGCCAAGATCTTGGTCTCGGAGAGCAGTTCTTC.

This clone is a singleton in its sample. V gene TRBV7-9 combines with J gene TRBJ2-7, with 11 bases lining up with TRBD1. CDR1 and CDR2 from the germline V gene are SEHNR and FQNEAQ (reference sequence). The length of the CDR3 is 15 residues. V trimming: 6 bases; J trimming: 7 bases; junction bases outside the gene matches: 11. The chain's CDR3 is CASSSSGTGGGEQYF. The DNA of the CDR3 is TGTGCCAGCAGTTCCTCCGGGACAGGGGGTGGGGAGCAGTACTTC.

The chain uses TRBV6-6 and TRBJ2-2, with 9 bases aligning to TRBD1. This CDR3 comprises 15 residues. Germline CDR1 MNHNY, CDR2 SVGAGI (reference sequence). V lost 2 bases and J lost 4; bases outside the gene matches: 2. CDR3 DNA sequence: TGTGCCAGCAGTTACGGGACAGGGAGCACCGGGGAGCTGTTTTTT. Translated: CASSYGTGSTGELFF.

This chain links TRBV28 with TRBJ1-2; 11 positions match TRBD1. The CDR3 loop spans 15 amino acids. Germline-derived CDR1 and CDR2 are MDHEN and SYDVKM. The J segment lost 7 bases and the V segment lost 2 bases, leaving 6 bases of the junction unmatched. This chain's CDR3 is CASSLTGQGAGGYTF. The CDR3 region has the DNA TGTGCCAGCAGTTTAACTGGACAGGGGGCTGGTGGCTACACCTTC.

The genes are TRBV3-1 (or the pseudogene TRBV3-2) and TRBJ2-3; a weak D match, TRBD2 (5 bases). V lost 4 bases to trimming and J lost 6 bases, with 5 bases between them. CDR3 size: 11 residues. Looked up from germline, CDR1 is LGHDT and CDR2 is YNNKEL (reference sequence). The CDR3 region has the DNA TGTGCCAGCAGCCGGGAGGATACGCAGTATTTT. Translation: CASSREDTQYF.

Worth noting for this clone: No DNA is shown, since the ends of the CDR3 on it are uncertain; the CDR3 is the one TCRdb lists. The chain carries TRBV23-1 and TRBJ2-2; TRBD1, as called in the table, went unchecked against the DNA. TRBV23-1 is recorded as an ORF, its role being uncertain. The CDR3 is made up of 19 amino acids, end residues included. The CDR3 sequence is CASSPGIRTGALRAGELFF.

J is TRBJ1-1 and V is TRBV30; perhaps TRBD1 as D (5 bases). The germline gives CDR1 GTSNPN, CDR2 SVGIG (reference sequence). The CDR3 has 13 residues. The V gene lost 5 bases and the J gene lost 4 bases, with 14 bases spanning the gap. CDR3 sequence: CAWVGGVGTEAFF. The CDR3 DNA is TGTGCCTGGGTCGGGGGAGTCGGCACTGAAGCTTTCTTT.

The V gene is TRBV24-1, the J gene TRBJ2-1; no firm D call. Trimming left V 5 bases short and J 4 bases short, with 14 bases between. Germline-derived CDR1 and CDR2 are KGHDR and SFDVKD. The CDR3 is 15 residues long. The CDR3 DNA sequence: TGTGCCACCAGTGCCCCGCTAGGAGCTTACAATGAGCAGTTCTTC. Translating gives CATSAPLGAYNEQFF.